This TCR beta chain was identified during a study of shared clonotypes between healthy human individuals. Study information: A couple of women and a few men aged 18 to 49 served as donors.

The method was immunoSEQ multiplex PCR; TCRdb's version includes in-frame clones alone and lacks a portion of them. This table has around 1 million clones, about 80% appearing once. Only Caucasian adults living in Nashville, Tennessee served as donors. The germline V and J ends were trimmed by 6 bases and 1 base, with 13 bases remaining between them. This CDR3 has 14 amino acids. The germline CDR1 and CDR2 sequences are SGHTA and FQGNSA. Turning to this clone: Its matching antigen is unknown.

Study conclusions and caveats: Across a few donors, naive CD4 shared 5% to 5.5%, naive CD8 over 3%, memory CD4 roughly 2.2%, memory CD8 about 0.4%. Blood was the only sampled material, and tissue repertoires likely differ.

The material sequenced was memory CD4+ T cells sorted from blood. Subset indicated: CD45RA-negative fraction. The chain recombines TRBV7-2 with TRBJ2-7; no clear D gene. The clonotype originates from a man aged 18 to 30 in good health. This CDR3 reads CASSSTQLSYEQYF. The CDR3 DNA follows: TGTGCCAGCAGTTCCACTCAATTATCCTACGAGCAGTACTTC.